This TCR beta chain was identified during a study of shared clonotypes between healthy human individuals. CDR3 size: 15 residues. V gave up 6 bases and J gave up 6 bases, with 21 bases separating them. CDR1 and CDR2 (germline): LNHDA, SQIVND (reference sequence). Using immunoSEQ multiplex PCR, the repertoire was profiled, and TCRdb retains in-frame clones only, with some absent. The sample lists 490,000 or so clones; 76% were seen once. The specimen sequenced was PBMCs. The TCR comes from a woman between 40 and 55 years old in good health. Some clones in this sample may be carry-over from other donors' samples. The chain employs TRBV19 and TRBJ2-7; TRBD1 might be the D (7 bases). The CDR3 nucleotides read TGTGCCAGTAGCGGTATCCCCAGGGGGGCCTCCGAGCAGTACTTC. It encodes CASSGIPRGASEQYF.